One and the same sample provided the 9 T cell receptor beta chains below, sequenced in a study of blood T cell repertoires in COVID-19. Some clones are missing from TCRdb's copy, which holds only in-frame ones; the method was immunoSEQ multiplex PCR. Of about 140,000 clones in the sample, about nine tenths were seen once. Sequenced material: peripheral blood. Receptors originate from a woman of 80 years or more with acute or convalescent COVID-19.

CDR3 in DNA: TGTGCTAGTGGCAAGGGACAGGGGGAAGAAAAACTGTTTTTT. It encodes CASGKGQGEEKLFF. The chain joins TRBV12-5 to TRBJ1-4; 11 nucleotides match TRBD1. Germline CDR1 is LGHNT and CDR2 is FRNRAP. Unmatched junction bases numbered 5, after V lost 6 bases and J lost 8 bases. The CDR3 has 14 amino acids.

The chain couples TRBV6-5 to TRBJ1-2; tentative D call: TRBD1 (6 bases). Germline values: CDR1 MNHEY, CDR2 SVGAGI. The CDR3 is 14 residues long. V gave up 6 bases and J gave up 2 bases, with 13 bases separating them. The CDR3 here is CASSKQDRNYGYTF. The DNA for the CDR3 is TGTGCCAGCAGCAAACAAGACAGGAACTATGGCTACACCTTC.

The chain carries TRBV6-6 and TRBJ2-5; 8 bases are a match to TRBD1. Germline V gene lookup returns CDR1 MNHNY and CDR2 SVGAGI (reference sequence). The CDR3 loop spans 14 amino acids. The V gene end was trimmed by 2 bases and the J gene end by 3 bases; junction bases not matched to a gene: 2. The CDR3 loop is CASSYPDREETQYF. CDR3 nucleotides: TGTGCCAGCAGTTACCCGGACAGGGAAGAGACCCAGTACTTC.

V is TRBV7-2 and J is TRBJ1-4; D remains ambiguous. The CDR3 runs to 13 residues. The germline CDR1 and CDR2 sequences are SGHTA and FQGNSA. Trimming removed 4 bases from V and 4 bases from J, with 7 bases in between. CDR3 protein: CASSSRVNEKLFF. CDR3 DNA: TGTGCCAGCAGCTCTAGAGTTAATGAAAAACTGTTTTTT.

The CDR3 spells CASSQRTGEDGYTF. The DNA of the CDR3 is TGTGCCAGCAGCCAAAGGACAGGGGAAGATGGCTACACCTTC. The J gene is TRBJ1-2, the V gene TRBV3-1 (or the pseudogene TRBV3-2), with 9 bases fitting TRBD1. The CDR3 sequence is 14 residues long. Germline V lookup: CDR1 LGHDT, CDR2 YNNKEL (reference sequence). J was trimmed by 6 bases and V by 2 bases; bases with no gene match: 4.

This chain links TRBV7-2 with TRBJ2-7; 7 bases fit TRBD1. The germline V gene encodes CDR1 SGHTA and CDR2 FQGNSA. J lost 3 bases, V lost 1 base, and 6 bases had no gene match. The CDR3 length is 15 residues. CDR3 bases: TGTGCCAGCAGCTTAGGTTATACAGGGGACTACGAGCAGTACTTC. Amino acid sequence: CASSLGYTGDYEQYF. The entire variable domain, with the rest obtained from reference TRBV7-2 and TRBJ2-7, is as follows: GAGVSQSPSNKVTEKGKDVELRCDPISGHTALYWYRQSLGQGLEFLIYFQGNSAPDKSGLPSDRFSAERTGGSVSTLTIQRTQQEDSAVYLCASSLGYTGDYEQYFGPGTRLTVT.

V is TRBV3-1 (or the pseudogene TRBV3-2) and J is TRBJ2-3, with a weak D call TRBD1 (6 bases). CDR1 and CDR2 (germline): LGHDT, YNNKEL (reference sequence). There are 16 residues in the CDR3. V lost 0 bases and J lost 2, with 12 bases in between. The chain's CDR3 is CASSQEGAGPTDTQYF. CDR3 coding DNA: TGTGCCAGCAGCCAAGAGGGGGCAGGACCCACAGATACGCAGTATTTT.

The chain combines TRBV5-1 with TRBJ1-2, with 11 positions matching TRBD1. The V segment lost 0 bases and the J segment 2 bases; nucleotides outside the gene matches: 0. Germline V CDR1 and CDR2: SGHRS, YFSETQ. The CDR3 loop spans 15 amino acids. CDR3 region: CASSLGDRGNYGYTF. In DNA, the CDR3 is TGCGCCAGCAGCTTGGGGGACAGGGGGAACTATGGCTACACCTTC.

The chain has TRBV19 and TRBJ1-5, with TRBD1 identical over 8 bases. Trimming took 6 bases from V and 0 from J; bases not matched to a gene: 16. From germline, CDR1 is LNHDA and CDR2 SQIVND (reference sequence). This CDR3 spans 19 amino acids. The chain's CDR3 is CASRRTGIEEIYSNQPQHF. DNA of the CDR3: TGTGCCAGTAGACGGACAGGGATCGAGGAGATTTATAGCAATCAGCCCCAGCATTTT.